This is a list of T cell receptor beta chains from one sample in a study of blood T cell repertoires in COVID-19. TCRdb's table, derived via immunoSEQ multiplex PCR, lists solely in-frame clones and lacks some. This sample has under 100,000 clones, with over 85% found just once. Sequenced: peripheral blood. These receptors were obtained from a man in his forties or fifties with active COVID-19. CDR3s leave out the opening cysteine and the closing phenylalanine or tryptophan. Each record gives: V gene, J gene, clone size, CDR3 protein. Only some rows state a clone size, as once, few, many or a class for expanded clones.

>TRBV10-2|TRBJ2-1|.
ASSESRLAGGPGDEQF
>TRBV2|TRBJ2-5|.
ASSAQGTQETQY
>TRBV4-1|TRBJ1-1|once
ASSQEGGTSEAF
>TRBV5-4|TRBJ2-2|.
ASSVWEGTGELF
>TRBV6-6|TRBJ2-2|once
ASSYVQGRRAGELF
>TRBV6-1|TRBJ2-5|once
ASSEAIAGGGETQY
>TRBV19|TRBJ2-6|.
ATKTGTGANVLT
>TRBV28|TRBJ1-4|.
ASSFSQVDSTNEKLF
>TRBV19|TRBJ2-6|.
ASTRGGKSGANVLT
>TRBV3-1/TRBV3-2|TRBJ1-2|.
ASSHWTVGEGYT
>TRBV2|TRBJ1-5|.
ASSVEGGNQPQH
>TRBV7-2|TRBJ1-1|few
ASTPSRLRNTEAF
>TRBV5-1|TRBJ2-7|few
ASSLGQGAMDEQY
>TRBV24-1|TRBJ2-7|.
ATSDSRDYEQY